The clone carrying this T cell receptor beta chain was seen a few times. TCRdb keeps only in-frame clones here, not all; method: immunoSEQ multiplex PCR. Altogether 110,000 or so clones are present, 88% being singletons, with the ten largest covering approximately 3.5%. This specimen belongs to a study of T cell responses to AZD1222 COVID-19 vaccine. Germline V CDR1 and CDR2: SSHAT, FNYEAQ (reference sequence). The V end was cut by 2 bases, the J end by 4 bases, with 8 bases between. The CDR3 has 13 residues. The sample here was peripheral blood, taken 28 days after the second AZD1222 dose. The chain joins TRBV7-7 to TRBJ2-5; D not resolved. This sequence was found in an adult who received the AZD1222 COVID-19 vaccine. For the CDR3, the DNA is TGTGCCAGCAGCTTAATCCTACGAGAGACCCAGTACTTC. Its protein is CASSLILRETQYF.